This T cell receptor (beta chain) was sequenced in a study of regulatory T cells in long-lasting Graves disease. Regarding this clonotype: What it binds is unknown.

With iRepertoire HTBI primers and Arm-PCR of CDR3 regions, TCR beta libraries were built. TCRdb processed the multiplex PCR reads anew with MiXCR; each CDR3 protein has one entry. The sample includes 500,000 to 800,000 distinct CDR3 sequences, 30% seen only once; the top ten take about 42%. CDR1 and CDR2 from the germline V gene are DFQATT and SNEGSKA (reference sequence). Trimming cost V 2 bases and J 3 bases; bases outside gene matches: 8. This CDR3 region has 15 residues. As for time point: persistent/refractory GD, antithyroid drugs over 5 years with positive TRAb. From RNA extracted from PBMCs, the TCR library was made. General observations from the study: TCR diversity was lower in persistent Graves' patients than in newly diagnosed ones.

The TCR comes from a female donor with Graves disease. The chain has TRBV20-1 and TRBJ1-1, with 8 positions matching TRBD1. The material sequenced was peripheral blood mononuclear cells (PBMCs), taken when the disease was refractory, from a patient treated with antithyroid drugs. DNA for the CDR3: TGCAGTGCTAGACCCCCTGGACAGGGCTACACTGAAGCTTTCTTT. Its protein is CSARPPGQGYTEAFF.